This T cell receptor beta chain was documented in a study of blood T cells in healthy people across ages. Germline loops: CDR1 MDHEN, CDR2 SYDVKM. This CDR3 comprises 12 residues. Trimming removed 8 bases at V and 7 bases at J, with 14 bases between. This clonotype was observed a handful of times. A second about 7 to 11 cycle PCR used barcoded and J-beta primers. TCRdb fed the 5' RACE reads into MiXCR, producing one record per CDR3 protein. The table includes roughly 650,000 distinct CDR3 sequences, 32% detected once. This clonotype was sampled from a woman at least 80 years old in good health. J is TRBJ1-1 and V is TRBV28; D is possibly TRBD1 (5 bases). Sequencing input: blood. DNA for the CDR3: TGTGCCAGCCAGGTGGGGGGACTTGAAGCTTTCTTT. Its protein is CASQVGGLEAFF.